This TCR beta chain came from a study of CD8+CD57+ T cells in acquired aplastic anemia. This CDR3 has 14 residues. Germline lookup yields CDR1 LNHDA and CDR2 SQIVND (reference sequence). This clonotype has more than one count but fewer than ten. An end of the junction does not agree with germline; a read error may underlie this. Only patients with CD8+CD57+ cell expansion on flow cytometry were chosen for sequencing. TCR beta VDJ and CDR3 profiles were obtained from a genomic DNA template. TCRdb ran MiXCR on the reads and lists one entry per CDR3 protein. The sample lists more than 250,000 distinct CDR3 sequences, 70% to 85% seen once, with 35% to 50% in the top ten.

Sequencing was carried out using sorted CD4+, CD8+, or CD8+CD57+ T cells (not recorded which) from PBMCs. The TCR sequence derives from a human donor with aplastic anemia. The V and J genes are TRBV19 and TRBJ2-3; no clear D. CDR3 DNA: TGTGCCAGTAGTATAGCTAGAGGAGCCTACAAGCAGTATTTC. It encodes CASSIARGAYKQYF.